This T cell receptor beta chain stems from a study of T-cell reconstitution after alpha-beta-depleted transplantation in children. Library preparation (for TCRbeta) was performed with unique molecular identifiers. TCRdb reanalysed the PCR reads using MiXCR and keeps one entry per CDR3 protein. The table has around 340,000 distinct CDR3 sequences, 13% seen once. Trimming shortened V by 2 bases and J by 6 bases, and 12 bases separated the two germline ends. Germline V gives CDR1 LGHDT, CDR2 YNNKEL (reference sequence). The CDR3 runs to 14 residues. V and J are TRBV3-1 and TRBJ2-3; a possible D gene is TRBD2 (6 bases). The sample here was PBMCs, taken from the stem cell graft. This TCR was recovered from a human donor who donated a stem cell graft to a child with Fanconi anemia. The CDR3 is CASSQRHGGDTQYF. As DNA, the CDR3 is TGTGCCAGCAGCCAACGACATGGGGGGGATACGCAGTATTTT.